The present TCR beta chain was sequenced within a study of T cells in Graves' hyperthyroidism and ophthalmopathy. The CDR3 regions of TCR beta were amplified from RNA transcripts. A set of HTBI primers served as the primers for a first-round RT-PCR of the TCR CDR3. TCRdb re-called the multiplex PCR reads with MiXCR, one entry per CDR3 protein. Here the sample spans roughly 510,000 distinct CDR3 sequences, less than 25% being singletons. V shed 7 bases and J shed 3 bases, with 10 bases lying between them. From germline, CDR1 is WSHSY and CDR2 SAAADI. The CDR3 runs 13 residues. This clonotype was recorded at least ten times. The study defined stable Graves' hyperthyroidism as no ophthalmopathy progression within 18 months. Exclusion of a patient resulted from uncontrolled infection, other autoimmune disease, pregnancy or lactation. On the basis of clinical symptoms, serum thyroxine and TRAb, thyroid ultrasound and orbital computed tomography, diagnoses were made.

The J gene is TRBJ1-5, the V gene TRBV10-2; weak D call: TRBD1 (6 bases). Sequences were obtained from blood. This clonotype was obtained from a man between 18 and 29 years old with Graves' hyperthyroidism. CDR3 DNA sequence: TGCGCCAGCACCGGACAGTACAATCAGCCCCAGCATTTT. Residues: CASTGQYNQPQHF.